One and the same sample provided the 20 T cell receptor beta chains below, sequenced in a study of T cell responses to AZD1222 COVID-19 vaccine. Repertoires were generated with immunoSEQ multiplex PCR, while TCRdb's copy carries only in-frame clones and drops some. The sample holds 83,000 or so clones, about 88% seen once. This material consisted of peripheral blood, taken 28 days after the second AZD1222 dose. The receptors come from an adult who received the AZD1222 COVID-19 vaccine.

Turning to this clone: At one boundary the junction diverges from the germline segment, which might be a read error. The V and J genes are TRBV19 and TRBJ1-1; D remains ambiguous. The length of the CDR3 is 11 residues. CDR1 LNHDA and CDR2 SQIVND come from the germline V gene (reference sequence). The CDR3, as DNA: TGTGCCAGTAGAATAGGGAGAGCAGCTTTCTTT. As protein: CASRIGRAAFF.

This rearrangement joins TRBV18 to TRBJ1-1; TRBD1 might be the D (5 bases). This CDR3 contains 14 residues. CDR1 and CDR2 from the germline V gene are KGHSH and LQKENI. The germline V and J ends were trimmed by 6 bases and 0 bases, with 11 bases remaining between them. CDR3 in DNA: TGTGCCAGCTCCCTAACGACAGTGAACACTGAAGCTTTCTTT. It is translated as CASSLTTVNTEAFF.

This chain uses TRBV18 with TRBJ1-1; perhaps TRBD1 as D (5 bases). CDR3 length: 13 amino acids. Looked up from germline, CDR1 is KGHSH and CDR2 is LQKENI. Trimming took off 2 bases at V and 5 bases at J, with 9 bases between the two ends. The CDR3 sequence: CASSPGGRTEAFF. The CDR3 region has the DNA TGTGCCAGCTCACCAGGGGGACGGACTGAAGCTTTCTTT.

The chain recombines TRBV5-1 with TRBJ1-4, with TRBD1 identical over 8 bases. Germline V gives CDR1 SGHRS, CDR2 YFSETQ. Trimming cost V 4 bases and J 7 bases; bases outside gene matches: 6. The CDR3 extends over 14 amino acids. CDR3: CASSTGQGTEKLFF. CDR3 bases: TGCGCCAGCAGCACAGGACAGGGCACTGAAAAACTGTTTTTT.

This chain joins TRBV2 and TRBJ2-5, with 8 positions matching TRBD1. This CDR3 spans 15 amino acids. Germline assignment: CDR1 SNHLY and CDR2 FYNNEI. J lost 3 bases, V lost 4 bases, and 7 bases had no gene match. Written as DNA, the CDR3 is TGTGCCAGCAGTGTAACGACAGGGGTGGAAGAGACCCAGTACTTC. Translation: CASSVTTGVEETQYF.

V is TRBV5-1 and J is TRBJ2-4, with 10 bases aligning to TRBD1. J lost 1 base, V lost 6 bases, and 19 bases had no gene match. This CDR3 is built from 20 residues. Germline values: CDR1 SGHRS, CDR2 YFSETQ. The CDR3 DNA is TGCGCCAGCAAGGGGGGGAACGGAAGACAGGGGGCTACGGCCAAAAACATTCAGTACTTC. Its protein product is CASKGGNGRQGATAKNIQYF.

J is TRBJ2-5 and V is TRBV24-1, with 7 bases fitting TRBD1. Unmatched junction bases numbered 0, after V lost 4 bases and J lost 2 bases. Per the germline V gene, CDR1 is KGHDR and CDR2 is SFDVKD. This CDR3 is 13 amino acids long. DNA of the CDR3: TGTGCCACCAGTGAGACAGGGCAAGAGACCCAGTACTTC. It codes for CATSETGQETQYF.

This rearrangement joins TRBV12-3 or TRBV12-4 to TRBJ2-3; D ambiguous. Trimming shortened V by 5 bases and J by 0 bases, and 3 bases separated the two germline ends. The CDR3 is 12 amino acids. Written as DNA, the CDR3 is TGTGCCAGCAGTGCGAGCACAGATACGCAGTATTTT. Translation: CASSASTDTQYF.

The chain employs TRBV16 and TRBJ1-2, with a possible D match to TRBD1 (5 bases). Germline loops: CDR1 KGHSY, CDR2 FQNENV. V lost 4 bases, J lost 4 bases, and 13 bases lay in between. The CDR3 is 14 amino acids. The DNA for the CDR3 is TGTGCCAGCAGCCCCCTGGGACGGTCCTATGGCTACACCTTC. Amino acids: CASSPLGRSYGYTF.

CDR3 nucleotide sequence: TGCGCCAGCAGCTTGGCCCTCGGGGAGTATAATGAAAAACTGTTTTTT. It translates to CASSLALGEYNEKLFF. V and J are TRBV5-1 and TRBJ1-4; D unclear. The V end lost 0 bases, the J end lost 4 bases, and 13 bases lay between the germline ends. The CDR3 is made up of 16 amino acids. Germline CDR1 SGHRS, CDR2 YFSETQ. Together with reference TRBV5-1 and TRBJ1-4, the CDR3 gives the full variable domain: KAGVTQTPRYLIKTRGQQVTLSCSPISGHRSVSWYQQTPGQGLQFLFEYFSETQRNKGNFPGRFSGRQFSNSRSEMNVSTLELGDSALYLCASSLALGEYNEKLFFGSGTQLSVL.

CDR3 DNA: TGCGCCAGCAGCCAAGAAGTTTCTTGGACAGGGGACGGCTACACCTTC. Translation: CASSQEVSWTGDGYTF. The V call is TRBV4-1, the J call TRBJ1-2, with 9 nucleotides matching TRBD1. The germline CDR1 and CDR2 sequences are MGHRA and YSYEKL. With V trimmed by 0 bases and J by 8 bases, 10 bases remained unmatched. The CDR3 is 16 amino acids.

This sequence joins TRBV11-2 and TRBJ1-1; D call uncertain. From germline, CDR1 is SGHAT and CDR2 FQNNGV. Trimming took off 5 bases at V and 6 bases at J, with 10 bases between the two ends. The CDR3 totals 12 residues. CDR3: CASSPDGPEAFF. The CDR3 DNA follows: TGTGCCAGCAGCCCAGATGGGCCTGAAGCTTTCTTT. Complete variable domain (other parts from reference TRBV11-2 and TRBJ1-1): EAGVAQSPRYKIIEKRQSVAFWCNPISGHATLYWYQQILGQGPKLLIQFQNNGVVDDSQLPKDRFSAERLKGVDSTLKIQPAKLEDSAVYLCASSPDGPEAFFGQGTRLTVV.

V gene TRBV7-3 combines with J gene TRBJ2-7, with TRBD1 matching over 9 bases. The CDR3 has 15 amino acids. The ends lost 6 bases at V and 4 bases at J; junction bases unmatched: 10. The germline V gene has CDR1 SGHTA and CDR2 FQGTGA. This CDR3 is CASSRGQGLGYEQYF. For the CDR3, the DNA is TGTGCCAGCAGTCGAGGACAGGGGTTGGGTTACGAGCAGTACTTC. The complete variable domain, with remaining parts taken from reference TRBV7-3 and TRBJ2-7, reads GAGVSQTPSNKVTEKGKYVELRCDPISGHTALYWYRQSLGQGPEFLIYFQGTGAADDSGLPNDRFFAVRPEGSVSTLKIQRTERGDSAVYLCASSRGQGLGYEQYFGPGTRLTVT.

The CDR3 DNA reads TGTGCCAGCAGCTCGCGGACAGGGCTGGCTGAAGCTTTCTTT. The encoded protein is CASSSRTGLAEAFF. V is TRBV11-2 and J is TRBJ1-1; 8 nucleotides line up with TRBD1. Germline V CDR1 and CDR2: SGHAT, FQNNGV. The CDR3 extends over 14 amino acids. Germline trimming cut 4 bases from V and 6 bases from J; bases unmatched to any gene: 7.

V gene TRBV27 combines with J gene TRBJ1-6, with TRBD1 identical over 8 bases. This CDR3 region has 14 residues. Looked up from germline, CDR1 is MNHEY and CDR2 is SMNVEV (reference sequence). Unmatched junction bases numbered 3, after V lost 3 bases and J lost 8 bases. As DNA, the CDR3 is TGTGCCAGCAGTTTGGAGACAGGGGATTCACCCCTCCACTTT. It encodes CASSLETGDSPLHF.

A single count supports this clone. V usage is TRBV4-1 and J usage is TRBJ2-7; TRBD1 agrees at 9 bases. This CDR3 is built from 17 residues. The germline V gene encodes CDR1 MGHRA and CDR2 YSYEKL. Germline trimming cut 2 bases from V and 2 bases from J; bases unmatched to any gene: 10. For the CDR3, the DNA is TGCGCCAGCAGCCAACTACCGCCCGGGACAGGGACCTACGAGCAGTACTTC. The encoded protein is CASSQLPPGTGTYEQYF.

Here the CDR3 DNA reads TGTGCCAGCAGTTTGGCTAGCGGGTTATACAATGAGCAGTTCTTC. It yields the protein CASSLASGLYNEQFF. The rearrangement links TRBV28 to TRBJ2-1, with 8 bases identical to TRBD2. V lost 3 bases and J lost 4; bases outside the gene matches: 5. This CDR3 has 15 residues. Germline CDR1 reads MDHEN; CDR2 reads SYDVKM. The whole variable domain, remainder taken from reference TRBV28 and TRBJ2-1, is DVKVTQSSRYLVKRTGEKVFLECVQDMDHENMFWYRQDPGLGLRLIYFSYDVKMKEKGDIPEGYSVSREKKERFSLILESASTNQTSMYLCASSLASGLYNEQFFGPGTRLTVL.

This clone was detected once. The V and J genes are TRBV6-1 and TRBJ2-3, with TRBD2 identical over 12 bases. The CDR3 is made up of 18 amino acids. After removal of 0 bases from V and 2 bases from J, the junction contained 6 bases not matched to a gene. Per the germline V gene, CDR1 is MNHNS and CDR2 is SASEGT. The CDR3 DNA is TGTGCCAGCAGTGAAGCGCGGCTAGCGGGGGGGGTCACAGATACGCAGTATTTT. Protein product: CASSEARLAGGVTDTQYF.

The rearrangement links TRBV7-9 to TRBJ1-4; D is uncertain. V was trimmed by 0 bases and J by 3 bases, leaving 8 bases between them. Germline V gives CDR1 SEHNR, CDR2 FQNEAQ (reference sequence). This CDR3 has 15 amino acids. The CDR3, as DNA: TGTGCCAGCAGCTTAGCCCCGGCCGCTAATGAAAAACTGTTTTTT. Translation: CASSLAPAANEKLFF.

CDR3 nucleotide sequence: TGTGCCAGCAGCTTAGCAGGTGACTATGGCTACACCTTC. This sequence encodes CASSLAGDYGYTF. The chain couples TRBV7-2 to TRBJ1-2; D remains ambiguous. The V gene lost 0 bases and the J gene lost 3 bases, with 5 bases spanning the gap. Germline assignment: CDR1 SGHTA and CDR2 FQGNSA. The CDR3 length is 13 residues.